This T cell receptor (beta chain) emerged from a study of blood T cell repertoires in COVID-19. Per the study methods: For nucleated cells, counts were estimated from reference gene primer amplification. Profiled with immunoSEQ multiplex PCR; TCRdb holds only in-frame clones, not every one. V and J calls and clone size come straight from that table; D and trimming were deduced from the DNA. The profile covers about 260,000 clones, with 70% to 90% appearing a single time and approximately 0.9% taken by the ten largest. V was pared by 4 bases and J by 3 bases, with 7 bases of the junction left unmatched. The CDR3 has 15 amino acids. Germline assignment: CDR1 SGHRS and CDR2 YFSETQ. Each exposed participant met a COVID-19 case in the 2 weeks preceding study entry.

This receptor was taken from a man in his forties or fifties who had been exposed to COVID-19. The rearrangement links TRBV5-1 to TRBJ2-1, with 7 bases aligning to TRBD1. Sequenced: PBMCs or T cells enriched from blood (not recorded which). The CDR3 coding sequence is TGCGCCAGCAGCCTGGGACAGTCATACTACAATGAGCAGTTCTTC. Translating it yields CASSLGQSYYNEQFF.